The 4 T cell receptor beta chains below all came from one sample that was sequenced in a study of prognosis after radiotherapy for stage I lung cancer. The TCR beta CDR3 region was amplified from genomic DNA, with two rounds of multiplex PCR being used for the amplification. It was primers specific to each TRBV and TRBJ gene that first-round PCR used. TCRdb re-called the multiplex PCR reads with MiXCR, one entry per CDR3 protein. Of 20,000 to 25,000 distinct CDR3 sequences in the sample, roughly 44% were seen once. The sample here was PBMCs, taken before or after stereotactic body radiation therapy (not recorded which). These receptors all come from a donor aged 50 or older with non-small cell lung cancer.

This clonotype occurred many times. This chain uses TRBV5-8 with TRBJ1-6; TRBD1 matches at 8 bases. From germline, CDR1 is SGHTS and CDR2 YDEGEE. V lost 4 bases, J lost 10 bases, and 7 bases stayed unmatched. The CDR3 is 14 amino acids. The CDR3, as DNA: TGTGCCAGCAGCAAGGGACAGGAGGGATCACCCCTCCACTTT. It encodes CASSKGQEGSPLHF.

This sequence joins TRBV6-1 and TRBJ2-3; 14 bases match TRBD2. The CDR3 covers 17 residues. Germline CDR1 MNHNS, CDR2 SASEGT. With 8 bases clipped from V and 2 bases from J, the junction kept 9 bases outside the gene matches. In nucleotides, the CDR3 is TGTGCCAGCCTCAGGACTAGCGGGAGGTTACTCACAGATACGCAGTATTTT. Encoded protein: CASLRTSGRLLTDTQYF.

J is TRBJ2-2 and V is TRBV12-3 or TRBV12-4; TRBD2 agrees at 10 bases. V shed 7 bases and J 6 bases; nucleotides not matched to a gene: 11. This CDR3 has 16 residues. The CDR3 loop is CASIRLGLAVSGELFF. The CDR3 DNA reads as TGTGCCAGCATTCGACTTGGACTAGCGGTCTCCGGGGAGCTGTTTTTT.

The chain uses TRBV12-3 or TRBV12-4 and TRBJ2-7, with a weak D call TRBD1 (5 bases). The CDR3 extends over 15 amino acids. V lost 6 bases to trimming and J lost 3 bases, with 18 bases between them. CDR3 in DNA: TGTGCCAGCAGCCCCATGCTCACAGGTAACTACGAGCAGTACTTC. This encodes CASSPMLTGNYEQYF.